This TCR beta chain comes out of a study of STAT5B mutations in CD4+ large granular lymphocyte leukemia (dated by TCRdb to 2021 to 2024). Some background on the complete study: Among healthy controls, the CDR3 'QG' motif was associated with a particular HLA allele. The TCRbeta repertoires of CD4+ T-cell large granular lymphocyte leukemia patients were compared with the TCRbeta repertoires of healthy blood donors. Flow cytometry on FACSCanto II or FACSVerse showed that the purified fractions were more than 95% pure among lymphocytes. The research as a whole found: The data were not HLA-matched, and the higher clonality in CD4+ T-LGLL than in CD8+ T-LGLL could be due to the relatively small sample size. CD4-sorted patient repertoires appeared more clonal than healthy CD4+ repertoires, and this difference persisted after removing the putative leukemic clones. TRBV06-family usage was enriched among the top patient clones (8/27) compared with healthy controls (2/35). Main leukemic clonotypes were private to each patient, although about a quarter of the main leukemic clonotypes were found at low frequency in the non-leukemic repertoires of other patients.

Via the germline V gene (reference sequence), CDR1 is SEHNR and CDR2 FQNEAQ. From the cysteine through the phenylalanine, the CDR3 covers 14 amino acids. CDR3 DNA is the only sequence kept; it has 42 bases, read in frame from the first base. The germline ends are 9 bases apart after V is trimmed by 3 bases and J by 1 base. The immunoSEQ assay at survey resolution was applied to genomic DNA for sequencing of TCRbeta rearrangements. Turning to the authors' computational methods: A lowest detectable productive clonotype frequency of 2.59 x 10-5 was observed in the TCR sequencing data. Only productive TCRbeta rearrangements, meaning sequences that were complete and in-frame, were kept for the analyses. Clonality for each sample was calculated as Simpson clonality in the immunoSEQ Analyzer version 3.0. Clones were binned by frequency as very rare, small, medium, large (1-20%) or hyperexpanded (>20%). Generation probabilities were estimated with OLGA 1.2.3, V-gene circos plots were made with VDJtools, specificities were searched in VDJdb, and CDR3 motifs were identified with GLIPH. The immuneACCESS repertoire file appears here via TCRdb, limited to in-frame rearrangements. These files lack a portion of the clones; in checked studies, under half of the deficit traces to unresolved V genes, and the cause of the others is not known. V, J and clone size reflect that table, while D and trimming were determined from the DNA. This sample lists 20,000 to 25,000 clones; roughly three quarters were detected once. The ten largest account for approximately 30% of the sample.

The healthy control group was made up of around 40 blood donors, and the Finnish Red Cross blood service supplied their buffy coats. All TCR-sequenced material derived from peripheral blood: patient blood samples and healthy donor buffy coats. Peripheral blood mononuclear cells were isolated by Ficoll-Hypaque gradient centrifugation. For the healthy controls, CD4+ cells were obtained from buffy coats by magnetic purification. Genomic DNA was extracted with the Gentra Puregene Cell and Tissue kit and quantified on a Qubit 2.0 fluorometer. On this clone: Its antigen target is currently unknown. No base quality values were provided; no much bigger clone lies one nucleotide off.

The source is a human donor in good health. This sequence uses TRBV7-9 and TRBJ1-1, with no reliable assignment of the D segment. The sequencing sample was made of CD4+ T cells from blood buffy coats. The DNA reads as follows: TGTGCCAGCAGCTTTGCGGCGACGAACACTGAAGCTTTCTTT. This codes for CASSFAATNTEAFF.